This T cell receptor (beta chain) is drawn from a study of identical twins. Trimming cost V 1 base and J 5 bases; bases outside gene matches: 14. Germline-derived CDR1 and CDR2 are MNHEY and SMNVEV (reference sequence). The CDR3 is made up of 19 amino acids. Template switching added a universal primer binding site, and final cDNA carried unique molecular identifiers. TCRdb processed the 5' RACE reads anew with MiXCR; each CDR3 protein has one entry. The table has about 330,000 distinct CDR3 sequences, about 12% seen once. The sample was also linked to a second study, of yellow fever vaccine responses in identical twins. That source notes: Twins' vaccine T cell responses were reported to seem partly convergent and partly personalized.

The chain uses TRBV27 and TRBJ2-2, with 9 bases fitting TRBD2. Sequenced: CD8+ T cells sorted from blood. This clonotype was sampled from a woman under 30 in good health. CDR3 coding DNA: TGTGCCAGCAGTTTATTAGGCGGGGGGGCCCTTACAGGGACCGGGGAGCTGTTTTTT. It is translated as CASSLLGGGALTGTGELFF.